This T cell receptor (beta chain) was identified in a study of blood T cell repertoires in COVID-19. This clone has just a few counts. CDR1 and CDR2 (germline): LNHDA, SQIVND (reference sequence). Trimming removed 5 bases at V and 0 bases at J, with 17 bases between. The CDR3 spans 16 residues. Method: immunoSEQ multiplex PCR; TCRdb's copy keeps in-frame clones and lacks some. The repertoire holds roughly 250,000 clones, with 70% to 90% as singletons. The sample taken for sequencing was PBMCs or T cells enriched from blood (not recorded which). The source of this sequence is a woman between 35 and 50 years old with acute COVID-19. The chain is built from TRBV19 and TRBJ2-7; weak D call: TRBD2 (6 bases). The CDR3 coding sequence is TGTGCCAGTAGTTACGACGGGACTCCGAGCTCCTACGAGCAGTACTTC. Protein product: CASSYDGTPSSYEQYF. Full variable domain (outside the CDR3, taken from reference TRBV19 and TRBJ2-7): DGGITQSPKYLFRKEGQNVTLSCEQNLNHDAMYWYRQDPGQGLRLIYYSQIVNDFQKGDIAEGYSVSREKKESFPLTVTSAQKNPTAFYLCASSYDGTPSSYEQYFGPGTRLTVT.